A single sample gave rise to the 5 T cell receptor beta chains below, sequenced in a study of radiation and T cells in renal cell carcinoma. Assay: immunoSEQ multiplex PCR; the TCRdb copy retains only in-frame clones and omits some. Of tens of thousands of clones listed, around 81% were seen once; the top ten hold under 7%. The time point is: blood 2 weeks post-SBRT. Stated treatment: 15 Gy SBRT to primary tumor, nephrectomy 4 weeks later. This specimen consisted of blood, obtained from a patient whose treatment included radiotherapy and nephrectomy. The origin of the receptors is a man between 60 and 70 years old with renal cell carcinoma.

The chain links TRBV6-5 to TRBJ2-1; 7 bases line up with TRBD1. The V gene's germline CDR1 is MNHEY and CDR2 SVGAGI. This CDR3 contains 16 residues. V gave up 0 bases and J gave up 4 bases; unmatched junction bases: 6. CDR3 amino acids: CASSYSVQGDYNEQFF. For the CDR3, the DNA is TGTGCCAGCAGTTACTCCGTGCAGGGGGATTACAATGAGCAGTTCTTC.

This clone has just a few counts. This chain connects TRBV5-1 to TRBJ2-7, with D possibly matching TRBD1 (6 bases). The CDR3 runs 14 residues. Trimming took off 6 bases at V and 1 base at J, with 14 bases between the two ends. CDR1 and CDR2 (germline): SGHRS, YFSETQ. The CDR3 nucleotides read TGCGCCAGCAAACTCCGGGACACTTCCTACGAGCAGTACTTC. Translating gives CASKLRDTSYEQYF.

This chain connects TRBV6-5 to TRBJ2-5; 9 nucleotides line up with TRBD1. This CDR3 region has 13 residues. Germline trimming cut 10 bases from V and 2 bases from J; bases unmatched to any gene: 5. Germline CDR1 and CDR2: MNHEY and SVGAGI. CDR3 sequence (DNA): TGTGCCACCCGGGACAGGGATCAAGAGACCCAGTACTTC. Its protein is CATRDRDQETQYF.

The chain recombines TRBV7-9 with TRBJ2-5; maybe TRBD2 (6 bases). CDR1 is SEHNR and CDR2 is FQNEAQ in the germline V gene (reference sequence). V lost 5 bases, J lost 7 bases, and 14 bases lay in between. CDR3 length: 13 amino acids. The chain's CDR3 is CASSETGSGTQYF. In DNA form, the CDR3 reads TGTGCCAGCAGCGAAACCGGGAGCGGGACCCAGTACTTC.

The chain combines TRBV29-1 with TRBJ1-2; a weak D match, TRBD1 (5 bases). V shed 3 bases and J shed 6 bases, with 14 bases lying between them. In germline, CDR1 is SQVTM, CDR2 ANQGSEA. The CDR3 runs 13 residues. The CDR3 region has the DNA TGCAGCGTTGACTCCGGGGGAAGCGATGGCTACACCTTC. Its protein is CSVDSGGSDGYTF.